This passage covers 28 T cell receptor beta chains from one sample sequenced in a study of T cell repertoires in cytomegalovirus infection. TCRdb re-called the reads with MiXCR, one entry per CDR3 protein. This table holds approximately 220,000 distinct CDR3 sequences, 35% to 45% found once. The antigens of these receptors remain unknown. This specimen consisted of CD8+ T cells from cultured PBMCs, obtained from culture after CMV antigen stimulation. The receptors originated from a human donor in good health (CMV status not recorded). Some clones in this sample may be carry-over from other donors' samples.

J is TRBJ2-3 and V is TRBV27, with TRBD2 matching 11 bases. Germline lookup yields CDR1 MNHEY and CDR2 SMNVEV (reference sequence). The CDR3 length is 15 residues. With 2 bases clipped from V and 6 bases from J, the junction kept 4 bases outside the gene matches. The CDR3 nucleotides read TGTGCCAGCAGTTTAAGACTAGCGGGGCCCGATACGCAGTATTTT. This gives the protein CASSLRLAGPDTQYF.

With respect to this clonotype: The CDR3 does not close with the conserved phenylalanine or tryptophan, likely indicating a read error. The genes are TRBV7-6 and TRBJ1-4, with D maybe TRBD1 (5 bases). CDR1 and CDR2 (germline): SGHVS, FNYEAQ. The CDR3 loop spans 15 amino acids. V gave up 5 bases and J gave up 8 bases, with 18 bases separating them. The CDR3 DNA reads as TGTGCCAGCAGCCCCGAAGACAGTGTGAAGGAAAAACTGTTTCTT. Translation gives CASSPEDSVKEKLFL.

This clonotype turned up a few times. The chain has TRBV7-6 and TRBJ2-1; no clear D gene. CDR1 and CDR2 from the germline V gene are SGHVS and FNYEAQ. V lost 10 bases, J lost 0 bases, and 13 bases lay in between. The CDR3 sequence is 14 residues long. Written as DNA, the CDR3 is TGTGCCACCAGTGGCAGAAACTCCTACAATGAGCAGTTCTTC. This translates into CATSGRNSYNEQFF. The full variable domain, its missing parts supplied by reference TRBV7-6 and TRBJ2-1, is GAGVSQSPRYKVTKRGQDVALRCDPISGHVSLYWYRQALGQGPEFLTYFNYEAQQDKSGLPNDRFSAERPEGSISTLTIQRTEQRDSAMYRCATSGRNSYNEQFFGPGTRLTVL.

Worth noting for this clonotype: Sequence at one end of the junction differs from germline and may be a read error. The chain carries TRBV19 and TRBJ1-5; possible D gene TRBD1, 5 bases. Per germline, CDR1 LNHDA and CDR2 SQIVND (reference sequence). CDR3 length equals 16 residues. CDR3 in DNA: TGTGCCAGTAGGGTGGGGGGGTCCGTTGGCAATCAGCCCCCGCATTTT. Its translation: CASRVGGSVGNQPPHF.

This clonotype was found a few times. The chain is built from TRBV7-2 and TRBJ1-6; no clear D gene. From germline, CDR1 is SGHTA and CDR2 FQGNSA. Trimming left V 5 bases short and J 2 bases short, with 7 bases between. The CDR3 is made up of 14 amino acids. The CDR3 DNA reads TGTGCCAGCAGCCGACTGACCTATAATTCACCCCTCCACTTT. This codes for CASSRLTYNSPLHF.

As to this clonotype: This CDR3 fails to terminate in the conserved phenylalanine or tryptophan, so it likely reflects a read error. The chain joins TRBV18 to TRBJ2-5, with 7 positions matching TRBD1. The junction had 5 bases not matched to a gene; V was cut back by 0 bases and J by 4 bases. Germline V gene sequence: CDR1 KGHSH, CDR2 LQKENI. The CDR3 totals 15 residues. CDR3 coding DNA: TGTGCCAGCTCACCACCGGGACAGCAAAGAGAGACCCAGTACTTA. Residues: CASSPPGQQRETQYL.

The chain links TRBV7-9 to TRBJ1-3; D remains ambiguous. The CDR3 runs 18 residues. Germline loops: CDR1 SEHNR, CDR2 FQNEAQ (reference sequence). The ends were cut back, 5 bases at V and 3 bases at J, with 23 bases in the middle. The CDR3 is CASSPRPNSGVLGNTIYF. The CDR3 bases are TGTGCCAGCAGCCCTAGACCAAACAGCGGGGTTCTTGGAAACACCATATATTTT.

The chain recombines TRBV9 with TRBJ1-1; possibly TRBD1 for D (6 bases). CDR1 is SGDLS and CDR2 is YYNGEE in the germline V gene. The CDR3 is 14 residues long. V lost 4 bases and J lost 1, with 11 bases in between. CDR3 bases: TGTGCCAGCAGCTTTCGACAGGCGAACACTGAAGCTTTCTTT. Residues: CASSFRQANTEAFF. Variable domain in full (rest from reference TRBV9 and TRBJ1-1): DSGVTQTPKHLITATGQRVTLRCSPRSGDLSVYWYQQSLDQGLQFLIQYYNGEERAKGNILERFSAQQFPDLHSELNLSSLELGDSALYFCASSFRQANTEAFFGQGTRLTVV.

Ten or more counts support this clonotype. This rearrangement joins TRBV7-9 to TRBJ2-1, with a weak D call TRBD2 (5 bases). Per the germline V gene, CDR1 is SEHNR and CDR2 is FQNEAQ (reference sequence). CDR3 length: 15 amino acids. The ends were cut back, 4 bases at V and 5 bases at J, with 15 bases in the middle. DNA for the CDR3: TGTGCCAGCAGCTCAGGAGAGGGTCCCCACAATGAGCAGTTCTTC. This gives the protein CASSSGEGPHNEQFF.

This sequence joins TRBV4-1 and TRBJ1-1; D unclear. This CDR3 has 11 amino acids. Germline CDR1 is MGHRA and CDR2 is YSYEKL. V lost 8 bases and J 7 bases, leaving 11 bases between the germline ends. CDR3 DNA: TGCGCCAGCCAGAATAGGGATGAAGCTTTCTTT. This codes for CASQNRDEAFF.

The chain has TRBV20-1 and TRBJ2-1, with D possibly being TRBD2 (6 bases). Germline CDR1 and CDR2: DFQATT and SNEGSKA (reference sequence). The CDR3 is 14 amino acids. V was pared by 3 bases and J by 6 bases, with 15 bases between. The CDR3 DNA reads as TGCAGTGCTAGTTATGGCGGGGTCCCCAATGAGCAGTTCTTC. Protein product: CSASYGGVPNEQFF.

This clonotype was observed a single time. CDR3 bases: TGTGCCAGCAGCACGGCTAGCGGCACAGATACGCAGTATTTT. As protein: CASSTASGTDTQYF. V is TRBV7-6 and J is TRBJ2-3; tentatively, D is TRBD2 (6 bases). The V gene lost 5 bases and the J gene lost 1 base, with 10 bases spanning the gap. The CDR3 length is 14 residues. Germline CDR1 reads SGHVS; CDR2 reads FNYEAQ.

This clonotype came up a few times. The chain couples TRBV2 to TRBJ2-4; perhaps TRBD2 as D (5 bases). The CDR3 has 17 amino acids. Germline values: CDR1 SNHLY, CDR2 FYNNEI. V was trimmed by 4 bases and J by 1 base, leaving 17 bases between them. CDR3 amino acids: CASSGGLGALAKNIQYF. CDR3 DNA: TGTGCCAGCAGTGGAGGGTTAGGAGCCCTGGCCAAAAACATTCAGTACTTC.

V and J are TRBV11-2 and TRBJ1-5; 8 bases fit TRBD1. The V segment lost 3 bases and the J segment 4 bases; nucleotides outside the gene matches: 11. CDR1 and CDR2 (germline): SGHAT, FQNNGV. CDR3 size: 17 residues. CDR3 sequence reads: CASSLTNRGSGNQPQHF. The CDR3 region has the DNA TGTGCCAGCAGCTTGACGAACAGGGGGTCAGGAAATCAGCCCCAGCATTTT.

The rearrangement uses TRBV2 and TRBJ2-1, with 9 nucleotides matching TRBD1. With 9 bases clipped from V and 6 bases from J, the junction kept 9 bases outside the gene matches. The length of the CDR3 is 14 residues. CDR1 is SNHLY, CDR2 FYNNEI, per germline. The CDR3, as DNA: TGTGCCAGTGGCGGGACAGGGACAATCAATGAGCAGTTCTTC. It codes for CASGGTGTINEQFF.

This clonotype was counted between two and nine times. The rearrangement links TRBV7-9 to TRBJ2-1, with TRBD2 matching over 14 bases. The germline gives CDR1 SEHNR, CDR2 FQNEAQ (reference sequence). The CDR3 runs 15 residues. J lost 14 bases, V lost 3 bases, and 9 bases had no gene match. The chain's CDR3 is CASSLGTSGSRNEFF. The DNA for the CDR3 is TGTGCCAGCAGCTTGGGGACTAGCGGGAGTAGGAACGAGTTCTTC.

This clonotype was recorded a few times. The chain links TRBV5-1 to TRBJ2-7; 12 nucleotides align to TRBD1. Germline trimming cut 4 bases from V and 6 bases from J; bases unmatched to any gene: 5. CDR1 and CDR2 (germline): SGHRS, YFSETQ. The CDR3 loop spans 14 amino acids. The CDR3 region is CASSVGQGALEQYF. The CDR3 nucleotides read TGCGCCAGCAGCGTGGGACAGGGGGCTCTCGAGCAGTACTTC.

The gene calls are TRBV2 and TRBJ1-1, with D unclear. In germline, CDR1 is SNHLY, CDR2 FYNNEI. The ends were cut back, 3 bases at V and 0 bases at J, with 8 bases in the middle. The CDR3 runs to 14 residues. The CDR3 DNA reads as TGTGCCAGCAGTGACGGGCTGCTGAACACTGAAGCTTTCTTT. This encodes CASSDGLLNTEAFF.

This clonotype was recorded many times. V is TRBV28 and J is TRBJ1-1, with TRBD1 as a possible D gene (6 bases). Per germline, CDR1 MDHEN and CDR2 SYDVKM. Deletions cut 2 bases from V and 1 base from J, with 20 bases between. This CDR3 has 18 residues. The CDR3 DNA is TGTGCCAGCAGTTTAGATACTCGAGGGGGGGCGCCGAACACTGAAGCTTTCTTT. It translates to CASSLDTRGGAPNTEAFF.

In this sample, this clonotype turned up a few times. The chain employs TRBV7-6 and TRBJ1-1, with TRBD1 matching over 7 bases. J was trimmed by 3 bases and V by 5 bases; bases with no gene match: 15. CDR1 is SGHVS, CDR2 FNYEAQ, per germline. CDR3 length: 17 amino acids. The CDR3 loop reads CASSREQDRPLYTEAFF. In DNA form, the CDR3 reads TGTGCCAGCAGCAGGGAGCAGGACAGGCCTCTGTACACTGAAGCTTTCTTT.

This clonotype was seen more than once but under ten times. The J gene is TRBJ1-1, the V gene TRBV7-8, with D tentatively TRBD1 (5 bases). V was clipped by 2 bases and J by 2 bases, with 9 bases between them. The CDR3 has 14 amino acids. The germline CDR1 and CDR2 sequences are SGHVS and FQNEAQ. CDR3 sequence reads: CASSLRGQNTEAFF. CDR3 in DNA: TGTGCCAGCAGCTTACGCGGACAAAACACTGAAGCTTTCTTT. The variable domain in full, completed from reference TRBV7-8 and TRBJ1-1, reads GAGVSQSPRYKVAKRGQDVALRCDPISGHVSLFWYQQALGQGPEFLTYFQNEAQLDKSGLPSDRFFAERPEGSVSTLKIQRTQQEDSAVYLCASSLRGQNTEAFFGQGTRLTVV.

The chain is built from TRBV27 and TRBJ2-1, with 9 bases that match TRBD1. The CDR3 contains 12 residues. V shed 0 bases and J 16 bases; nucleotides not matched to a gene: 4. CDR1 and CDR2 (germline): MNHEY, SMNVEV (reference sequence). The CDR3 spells CASSLSGQGLFF. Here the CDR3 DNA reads TGTGCCAGCAGTTTATCAGGACAGGGGTTATTCTTC.

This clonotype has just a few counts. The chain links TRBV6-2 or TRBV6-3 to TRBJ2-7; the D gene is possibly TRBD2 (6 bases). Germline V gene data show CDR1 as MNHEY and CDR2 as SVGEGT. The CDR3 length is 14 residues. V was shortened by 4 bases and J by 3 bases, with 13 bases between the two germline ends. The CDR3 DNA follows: TGTGCCAGCAGTTCCCGGGACTCGGGCTACGAGCAGTACTTC. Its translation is CASSSRDSGYEQYF.

The CDR3 loop reads CASSLRGSTYEQYF. DNA for the CDR3: TGTGCCAGCAGTTTGAGGGGCAGTACCTACGAGCAGTACTTC. The rearrangement uses TRBV27 and TRBJ2-7; D could derive from TRBD1 or TRBD2 (5 bases each). The CDR3 runs 14 residues. The V gene's germline CDR1 is MNHEY and CDR2 SMNVEV (reference sequence). V lost 3 bases to trimming and J lost 2 bases, with 11 bases between them.

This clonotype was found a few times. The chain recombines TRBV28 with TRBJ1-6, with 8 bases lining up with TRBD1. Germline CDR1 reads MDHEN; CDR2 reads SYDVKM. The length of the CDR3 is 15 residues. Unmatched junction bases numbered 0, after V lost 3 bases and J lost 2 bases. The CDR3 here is CASSLTGAYNSPLHF. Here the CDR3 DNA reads TGTGCCAGCAGTTTGACAGGGGCCTATAATTCACCCCTCCACTTT.

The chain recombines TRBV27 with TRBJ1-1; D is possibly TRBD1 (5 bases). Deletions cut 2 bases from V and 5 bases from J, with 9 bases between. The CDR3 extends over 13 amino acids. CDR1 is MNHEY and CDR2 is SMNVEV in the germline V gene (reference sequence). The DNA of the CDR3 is TGTGCCAGCAGTTTAGCCCGGGGGACTGAAGCTTTCTTT. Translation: CASSLARGTEAFF.

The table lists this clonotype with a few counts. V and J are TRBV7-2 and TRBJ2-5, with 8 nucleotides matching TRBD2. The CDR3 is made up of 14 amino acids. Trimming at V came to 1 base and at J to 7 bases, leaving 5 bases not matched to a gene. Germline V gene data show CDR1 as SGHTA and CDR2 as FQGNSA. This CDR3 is CASSLVTGGPTQYF. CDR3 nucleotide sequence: TGTGCCAGCAGCTTAGTCACGGGGGGGCCGACCCAGTACTTC.

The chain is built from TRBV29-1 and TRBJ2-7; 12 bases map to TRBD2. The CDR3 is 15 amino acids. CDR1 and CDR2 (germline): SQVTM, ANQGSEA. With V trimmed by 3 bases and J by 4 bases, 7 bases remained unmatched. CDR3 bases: TGCAGCGTTGATCTGCCTAGCGGGAGGGGGTACGAGCAGTACTTC. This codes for CSVDLPSGRGYEQYF.